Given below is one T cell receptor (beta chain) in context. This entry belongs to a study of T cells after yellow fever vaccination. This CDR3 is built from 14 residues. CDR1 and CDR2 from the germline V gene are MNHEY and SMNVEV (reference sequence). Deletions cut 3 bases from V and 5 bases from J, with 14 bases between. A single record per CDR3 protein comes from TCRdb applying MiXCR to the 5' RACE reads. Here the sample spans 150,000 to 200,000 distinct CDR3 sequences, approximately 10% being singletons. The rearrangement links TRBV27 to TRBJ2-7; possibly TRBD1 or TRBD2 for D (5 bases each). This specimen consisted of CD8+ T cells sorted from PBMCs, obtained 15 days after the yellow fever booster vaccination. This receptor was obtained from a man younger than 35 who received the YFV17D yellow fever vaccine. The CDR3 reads CASSLPGRQDEQYF. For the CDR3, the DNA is TGTGCCAGCAGTTTGCCGGGACGGCAGGACGAGCAGTACTTC.